These 3 T cell receptor beta chains share one sample of origin, sequenced in a study of T cells in localized non-small cell lung cancer. The repertoire was sequenced with immunoSEQ multiplex PCR; TCRdb's copy has only in-frame clones and lacks some. The table includes tens of thousands of clones, about 87% detected once. This specimen consisted of peripheral blood, obtained before any cancer treatment. Source of these receptors: a man between 40 and 70 years old with stage I squamous cell lung carcinoma.

The V call is TRBV9, the J call TRBJ2-5, with a weak D call TRBD1 (6 bases). The germline CDR1 and CDR2 sequences are SGDLS and YYNGEE. The CDR3 totals 16 residues. Trimming left V 5 bases short and J 4 bases short, with 21 bases between. CDR3 sequence (DNA): TGTGCCAGCAGTCTTGGTGCAGGGGCCCGTTCAGAGACCCAGTACTTC. It translates to CASSLGAGARSETQYF.

This chain connects TRBV7-2 to TRBJ2-1; a weak D match, TRBD2 (6 bases). V was clipped by 1 base and J by 4 bases, with 11 bases between them. CDR1 and CDR2 from the germline V gene are SGHTA and FQGNSA. This CDR3 is 15 amino acids long. The CDR3: CASSLGGTDYNEQFF. The DNA of the CDR3 is TGTGCCAGCAGCTTAGGCGGGACCGATTACAATGAGCAGTTCTTC.

The rearrangement links TRBV7-2 to TRBJ1-4, with no clear D. V shed 5 bases and J shed 12 bases, with 16 bases lying between them. This CDR3 comprises 13 residues. Germline CDR1 SGHTA, CDR2 FQGNSA. The CDR3 DNA is TGTGCCAGCAGCCTATCCAGCCTTGGGGAACTGTTTTTT. Its protein product is CASSLSSLGELFF. Using reference TRBV7-2 and TRBJ1-4 for the parts outside the CDR3, the full variable domain is GAGVSQSPSNKVTEKGKDVELRCDPISGHTALYWYRQSLGQGLEFLIYFQGNSAPDKSGLPSDRFSAERTGGSVSTLTIQRTQQEDSAVYLCASSLSSLGELFFGSGTQLSVL.